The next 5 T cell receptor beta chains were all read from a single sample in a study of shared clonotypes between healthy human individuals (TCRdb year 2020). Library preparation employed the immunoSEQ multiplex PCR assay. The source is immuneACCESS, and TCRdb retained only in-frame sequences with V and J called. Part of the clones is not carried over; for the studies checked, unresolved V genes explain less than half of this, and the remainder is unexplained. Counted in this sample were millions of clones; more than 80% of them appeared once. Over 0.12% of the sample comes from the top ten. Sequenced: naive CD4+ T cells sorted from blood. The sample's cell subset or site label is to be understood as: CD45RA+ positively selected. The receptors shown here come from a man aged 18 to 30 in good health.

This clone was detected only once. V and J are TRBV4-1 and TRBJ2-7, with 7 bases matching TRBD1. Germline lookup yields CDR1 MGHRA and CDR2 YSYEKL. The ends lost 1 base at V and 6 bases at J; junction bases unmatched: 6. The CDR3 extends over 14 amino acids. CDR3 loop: CASSQGQGRREQYF. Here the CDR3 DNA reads TGCGCCAGCAGCCAAGGACAGGGACGGCGCGAGCAGTACTTC.

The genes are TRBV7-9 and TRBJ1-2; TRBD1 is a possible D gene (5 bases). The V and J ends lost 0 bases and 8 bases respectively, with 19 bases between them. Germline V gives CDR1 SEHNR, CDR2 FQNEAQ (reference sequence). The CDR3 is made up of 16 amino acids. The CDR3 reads CASSLASSLGERGYTF. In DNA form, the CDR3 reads TGTGCCAGCAGCTTAGCCTCCTCCCTGGGGGAACGGGGCTACACCTTC.

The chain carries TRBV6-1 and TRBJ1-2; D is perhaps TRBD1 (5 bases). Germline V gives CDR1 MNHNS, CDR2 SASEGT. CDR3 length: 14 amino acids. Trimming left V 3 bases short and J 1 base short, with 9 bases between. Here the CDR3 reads CASSDWGGNYGYTF. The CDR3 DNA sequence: TGTGCCAGCAGTGATTGGGGCGGTAACTATGGCTACACCTTC.

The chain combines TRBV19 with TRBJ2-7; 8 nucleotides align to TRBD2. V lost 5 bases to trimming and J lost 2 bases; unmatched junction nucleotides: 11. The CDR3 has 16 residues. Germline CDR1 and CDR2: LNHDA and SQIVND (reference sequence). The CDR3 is CASSLPRGGGTYEQYF. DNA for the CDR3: TGTGCCAGTAGTCTCCCAAGAGGCGGGGGGACCTACGAGCAGTACTTC. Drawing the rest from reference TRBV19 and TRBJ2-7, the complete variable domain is DGGITQSPKYLFRKEGQNVTLSCEQNLNHDAMYWYRQDPGQGLRLIYYSQIVNDFQKGDIAEGYSVSREKKESFPLTVTSAQKNPTAFYLCASSLPRGGGTYEQYFGPGTRLTVT.

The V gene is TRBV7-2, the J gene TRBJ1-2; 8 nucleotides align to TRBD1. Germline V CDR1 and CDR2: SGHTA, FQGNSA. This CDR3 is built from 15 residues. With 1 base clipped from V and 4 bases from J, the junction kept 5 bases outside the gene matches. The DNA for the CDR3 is TGTGCCAGCAGCTTAGGGTCAGGGGGCGTCTATGGCTACACCTTC. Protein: CASSLGSGGVYGYTF.